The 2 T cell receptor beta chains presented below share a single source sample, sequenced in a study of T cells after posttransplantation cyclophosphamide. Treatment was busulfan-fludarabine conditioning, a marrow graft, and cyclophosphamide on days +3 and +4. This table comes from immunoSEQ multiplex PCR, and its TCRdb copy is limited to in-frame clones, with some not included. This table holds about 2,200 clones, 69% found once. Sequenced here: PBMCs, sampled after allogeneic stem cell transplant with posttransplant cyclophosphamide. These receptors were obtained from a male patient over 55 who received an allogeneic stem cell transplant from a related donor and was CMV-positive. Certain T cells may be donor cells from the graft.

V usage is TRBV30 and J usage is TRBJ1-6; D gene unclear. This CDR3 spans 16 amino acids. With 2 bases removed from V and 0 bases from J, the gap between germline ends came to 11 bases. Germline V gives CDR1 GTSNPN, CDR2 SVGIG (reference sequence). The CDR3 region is CAWSWAGSSYNSPLHF. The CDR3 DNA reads TGTGCCTGGAGTTGGGCTGGGAGCTCCTATAATTCACCCCTCCACTTT.

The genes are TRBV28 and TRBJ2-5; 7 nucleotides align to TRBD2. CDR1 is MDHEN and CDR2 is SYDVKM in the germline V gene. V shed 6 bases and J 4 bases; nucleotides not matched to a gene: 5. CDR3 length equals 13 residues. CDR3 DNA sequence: TGTGCCAGCAGATTAGCGGGCGGAGAGACCCAGTACTTC. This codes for CASRLAGGETQYF.